This T cell receptor beta chain was identified in a study of post-analysis software for immune sequencing data (dated by TCRdb to between 2014 and 2016). Study-wide context: Relapsing-remitting, secondary progressive and progressive-relapsing multiple sclerosis were recorded as disease courses, and subtype annotation was lacking for some patients. The patient repertoires were compared against some twelve previously published healthy control repertoires obtained from donors aged 6 to 25 years. A subset of samples was prepared in parallel using single-end sample barcoding, then pooled and co-amplified after Illumina adapter ligation. What the study reported, not specific to this receptor: When samples were clustered directly using the F measure, samples prepared in the same batch co-clustered strongly, which prompted a batch-effect correction. The control group was slightly older than the multiple sclerosis patient group. Significantly higher frequencies in patients than in controls were found for about five TRBV segments, including TRBV5-6, TRBV5-1 and TRBV20-1. Multiple sclerosis patients had significantly lower normalized Chao1 diversity than controls, a result that suggests substantial peripheral T-cell clonal expansion.

The library relied on PCR. The instrument given in TCRdb is Illumina HiSeq 2500. Unique molecular identifiers were incorporated into TCR beta cDNA libraries to reduce PCR and sequencing biases. About 500,000 cDNA molecules were obtained for every 1 to 10 million input T cells, so each molecule roughly corresponded to one T cell. The patient libraries were prepared and sequenced with the same protocol used for the earlier healthy control dataset. Samples belonging to the same batch were prepared together, multiplexed and sequenced on a shared HiSeq lane. Turning to the authors' computational methods: MIGEC handled the raw barcoded reads, throwing out single-read molecular identifier groups before consensus assembly and CDR3 extraction. Clonotype tables were post-analysed with VDJtools, normalizing diversity by down-sampling all datasets to the smallest sample size. To correct batch-related cross-sample contamination, repertoire overlap clustering matched CDR3 amino acid sequences but not nucleotide sequences. Clones were called with MiXCR by TCRdb after fastp trimmed the public reads at Q25, and only in-frame beta chains were retained. Entries are consolidated by CDR3 protein sequence, retaining the most common genes and DNA. The V and J calls were determined by TCRdb, not by the authors. The sample includes hundreds of thousands of distinct CDR3 sequences, with 25% to 30% observed a single time. The top ten clones comprise around 0.56% of the sample.

The sample holds a few counts of this clonotype. Its antigen specificity is not known. Qualities for individual bases were not recorded, and no much larger clone is one base off. Measured from the cysteine to the phenylalanine, the CDR3 is 15 residues long. Just the 45-base CDR3 DNA is kept, in frame starting at base 1. V drops 0 bases and J drops 0 bases, leaving 12 bases in between. In the germline V gene (reference sequence), CDR1 corresponds to DFQATT and CDR2 to SNEGSKA. TCR beta repertoires were profiled from peripheral blood of 10 to 15 young patients with multiple sclerosis to demonstrate the VDJtools post-analysis software. Multiple sclerosis patients were children and adolescents aged about 6 to 16 years.

This TCR came from a girl between 5 and 17 years old with multiple sclerosis. Here the chain combines TRBV20-1 and TRBJ2-7, with no reliable assignment of the D segment. Material: blood. The CDR3 amino acid sequence is: CSARDGRSPSYEQYF. The nucleotide sequence is TGCAGTGCTAGAGATGGTAGGTCGCCCTCCTACGAGCAGTACTTC.